This TCR beta chain was found in a study of blood T cell repertoires in COVID-19. As for the study in general: Acute-phase and convalescent COVID-19 samples originated in the United States, Italy and Spain. Sources were T cells, B-cell-depleted T cells, or PBMCs; the material itself was cDNA or gDNA.

Authors' processing steps: Amplification of reference gene primers provided the estimated nucleated cell counts. Data came from immunoSEQ multiplex PCR; TCRdb stores just in-frame clones and leaves some out. For V, J and clone size, that table is used; D and trimming come from the DNA. The sample includes 250,000 to 300,000 clones, 91% of them seen just once. Germline V gene sequence: CDR1 SGHDT, CDR2 YYEEEE. The CDR3 has 14 amino acids. V lost 4 bases, J lost 7 bases, and 4 bases stayed unmatched. This receptor was identified in a woman aged 25-40 years with COVID-19, enrolled during active disease. This sequence joins TRBV5-6 and TRBJ1-6; the match to TRBD1 covers 8 bases. The sample was peripheral blood. The CDR3 loop is CASSRDRKNSPLHF. The CDR3 bases are TGTGCCAGCAGCCGGGACAGGAAAAATTCACCCCTCCACTTT.